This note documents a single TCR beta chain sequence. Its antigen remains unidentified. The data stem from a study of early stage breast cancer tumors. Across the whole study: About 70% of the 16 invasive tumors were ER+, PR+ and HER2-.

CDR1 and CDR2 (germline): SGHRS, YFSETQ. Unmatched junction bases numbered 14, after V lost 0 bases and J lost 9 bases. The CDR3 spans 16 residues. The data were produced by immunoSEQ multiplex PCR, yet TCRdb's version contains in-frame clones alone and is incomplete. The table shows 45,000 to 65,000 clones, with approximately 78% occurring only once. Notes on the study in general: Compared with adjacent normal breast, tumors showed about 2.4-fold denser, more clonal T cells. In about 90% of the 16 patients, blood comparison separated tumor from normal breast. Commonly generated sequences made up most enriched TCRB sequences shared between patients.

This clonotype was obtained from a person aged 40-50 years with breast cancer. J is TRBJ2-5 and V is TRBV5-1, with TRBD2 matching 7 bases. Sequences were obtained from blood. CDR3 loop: CASSLEWRSSGESQYF. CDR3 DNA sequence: TGCGCCAGCAGCTTGGAATGGCGGAGCAGCGGGGAGTCCCAGTACTTC.